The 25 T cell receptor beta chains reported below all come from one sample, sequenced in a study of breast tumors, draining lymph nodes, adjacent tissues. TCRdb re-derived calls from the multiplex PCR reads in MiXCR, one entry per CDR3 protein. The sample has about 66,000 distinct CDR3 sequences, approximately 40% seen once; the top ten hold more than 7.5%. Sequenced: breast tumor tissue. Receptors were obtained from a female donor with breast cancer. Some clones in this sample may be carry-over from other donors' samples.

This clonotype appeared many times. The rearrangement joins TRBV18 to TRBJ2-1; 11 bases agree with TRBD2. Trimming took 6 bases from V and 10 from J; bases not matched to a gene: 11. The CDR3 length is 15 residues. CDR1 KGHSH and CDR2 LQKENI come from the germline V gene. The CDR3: CASSVTSGSSREQFF. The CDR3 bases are TGTGCCAGCTCGGTCACTAGCGGGAGCTCTAGAGAGCAGTTCTTC. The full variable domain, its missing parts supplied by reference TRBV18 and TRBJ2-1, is NAGVMQNPRHLVRRRGQEARLRCSPMKGHSHVYWYRQLPEEGLKFMVYLQKENIIDESGMPKERFSAEFPKEGPSILRIQQVVRGDSAAYFCASSVTSGSSREQFFGPGTRLTVL.

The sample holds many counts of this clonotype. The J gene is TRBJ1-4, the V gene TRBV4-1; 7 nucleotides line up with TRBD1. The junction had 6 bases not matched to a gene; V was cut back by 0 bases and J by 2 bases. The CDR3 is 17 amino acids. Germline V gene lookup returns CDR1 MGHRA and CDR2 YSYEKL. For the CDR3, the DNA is TGCGCCAGCAGCCAAGAGGGGCTCAGGGGGACTAATGAAAAACTGTTTTTT. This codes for CASSQEGLRGTNEKLFF.

For the CDR3, the DNA is TGCGCCAGCAGCCCCACCCCCGACAGGAACTATGGCTACACCTTC. Amino acids: CASSPTPDRNYGYTF. The rearrangement joins TRBV5-1 to TRBJ1-2; D might be TRBD1 (6 bases). Trimming removed 4 bases at V and 2 bases at J, with 15 bases between. The CDR3 has 15 amino acids. Germline loops: CDR1 SGHRS, CDR2 YFSETQ.

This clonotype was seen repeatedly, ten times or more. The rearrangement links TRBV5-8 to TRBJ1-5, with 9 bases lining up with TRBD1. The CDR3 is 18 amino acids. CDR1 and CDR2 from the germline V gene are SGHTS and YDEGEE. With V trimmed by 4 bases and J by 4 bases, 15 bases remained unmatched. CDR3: CASSGTGYWFKSNQPQHF. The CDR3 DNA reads TGTGCCAGCAGCGGGACAGGGTACTGGTTCAAAAGTAATCAGCCCCAGCATTTT.

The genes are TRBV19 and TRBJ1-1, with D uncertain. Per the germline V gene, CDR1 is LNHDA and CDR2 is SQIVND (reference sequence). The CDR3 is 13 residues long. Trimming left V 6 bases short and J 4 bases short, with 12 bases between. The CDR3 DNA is TGTGCCAGTAGACAAATAGCGGGCACTGAAGCTTTCTTT. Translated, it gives CASRQIAGTEAFF. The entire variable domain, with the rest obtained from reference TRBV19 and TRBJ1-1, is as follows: DGGITQSPKYLFRKEGQNVTLSCEQNLNHDAMYWYRQDPGQGLRLIYYSQIVNDFQKGDIAEGYSVSREKKESFPLTVTSAQKNPTAFYLCASRQIAGTEAFFGQGTRLTVV.

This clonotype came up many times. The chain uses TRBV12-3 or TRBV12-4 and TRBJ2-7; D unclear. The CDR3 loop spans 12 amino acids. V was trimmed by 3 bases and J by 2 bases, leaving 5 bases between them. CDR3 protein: CASSFRPYEQYF. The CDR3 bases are TGTGCCAGCAGTTTCCGGCCCTACGAGCAGTACTTC.

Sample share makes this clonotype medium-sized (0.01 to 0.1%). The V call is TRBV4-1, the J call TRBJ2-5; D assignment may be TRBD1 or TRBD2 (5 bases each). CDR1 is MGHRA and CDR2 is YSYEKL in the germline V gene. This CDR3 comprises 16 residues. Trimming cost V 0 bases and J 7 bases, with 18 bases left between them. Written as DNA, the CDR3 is TGCGCCAGCAGCCAAGAGTCGGGATCCGAAAGGGGGACCCAGTACTTC. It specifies CASSQESGSERGTQYF.

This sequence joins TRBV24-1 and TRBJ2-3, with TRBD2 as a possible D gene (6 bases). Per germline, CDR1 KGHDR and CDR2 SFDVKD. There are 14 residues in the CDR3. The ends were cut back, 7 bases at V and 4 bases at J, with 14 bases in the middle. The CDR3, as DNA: TGTGCCACCAGCCCGGGACTCCAGGCAGATACGCAGTATTTT. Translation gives CATSPGLQADTQYF.

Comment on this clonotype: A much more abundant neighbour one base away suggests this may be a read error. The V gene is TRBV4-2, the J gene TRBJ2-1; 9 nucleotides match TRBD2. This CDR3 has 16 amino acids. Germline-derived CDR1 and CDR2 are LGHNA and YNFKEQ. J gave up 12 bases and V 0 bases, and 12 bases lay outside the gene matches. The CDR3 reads CASSQDRAGGIWVQFF. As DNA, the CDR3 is TGTGCCAGCAGCCAAGATCGGGCGGGGGGGATATGGGTGCAGTTCTTC.

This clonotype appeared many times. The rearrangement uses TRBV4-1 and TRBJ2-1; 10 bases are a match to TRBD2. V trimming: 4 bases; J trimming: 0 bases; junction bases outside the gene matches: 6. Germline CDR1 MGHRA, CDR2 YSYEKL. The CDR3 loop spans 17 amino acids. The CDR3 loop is CASSLLAGLSSYNEQFF. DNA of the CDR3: TGCGCCAGCAGCCTACTAGCGGGATTAAGCTCCTACAATGAGCAGTTCTTC.

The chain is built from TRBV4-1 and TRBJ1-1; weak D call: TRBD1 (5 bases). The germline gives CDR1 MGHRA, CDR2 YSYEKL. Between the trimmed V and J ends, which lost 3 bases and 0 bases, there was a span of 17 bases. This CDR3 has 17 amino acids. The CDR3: CASSQRGWGQVNTEAFF. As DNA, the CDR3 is TGCGCCAGCAGCCAGCGCGGTTGGGGCCAGGTGAACACTGAAGCTTTCTTT.

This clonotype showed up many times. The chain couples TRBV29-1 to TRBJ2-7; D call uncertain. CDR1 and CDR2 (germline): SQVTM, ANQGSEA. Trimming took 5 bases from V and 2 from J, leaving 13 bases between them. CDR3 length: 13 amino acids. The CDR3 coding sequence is TGCAGCGTTTCGTTCGTCTGGACCTACGAGCAGTACTTC. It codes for CSVSFVWTYEQYF.

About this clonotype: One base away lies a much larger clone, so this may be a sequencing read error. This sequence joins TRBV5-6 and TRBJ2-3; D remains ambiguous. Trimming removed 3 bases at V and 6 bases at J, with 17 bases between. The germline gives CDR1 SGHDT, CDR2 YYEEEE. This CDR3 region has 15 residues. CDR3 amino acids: CASSSDPPPRDTQYF. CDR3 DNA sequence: TGTGCCAGCAGCTCGGATCCTCCCCCCAGGGATACGCAGTATTTT.

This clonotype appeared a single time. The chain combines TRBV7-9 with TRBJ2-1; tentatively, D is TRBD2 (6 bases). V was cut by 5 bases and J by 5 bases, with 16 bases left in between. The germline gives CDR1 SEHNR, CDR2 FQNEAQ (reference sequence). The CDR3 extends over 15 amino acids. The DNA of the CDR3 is TGTGCCAGCAGCGTGGGGGGTTTGGGTAACAATGAGCAGTTCTTC. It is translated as CASSVGGLGNNEQFF. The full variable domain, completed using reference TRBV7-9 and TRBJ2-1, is DTGVSQNPRHKITKRGQNVTFRCDPISEHNRLYWYRQTLGQGPEFLTYFQNEAQLEKSRLLSDRFSAERPKGSFSTLEIQRTEQGDSAMYLCASSVGGLGNNEQFFGPGTRLTVL.

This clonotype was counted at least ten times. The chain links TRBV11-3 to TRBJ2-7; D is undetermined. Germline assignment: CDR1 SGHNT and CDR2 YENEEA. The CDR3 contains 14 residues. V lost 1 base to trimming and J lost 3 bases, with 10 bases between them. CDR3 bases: TGTGCCAGCAGCTTAGTTGGGCCTCACTACGAGCAGTACTTC. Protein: CASSLVGPHYEQYF. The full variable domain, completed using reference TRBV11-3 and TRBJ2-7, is EAGVVQSPRYKIIEKKQPVAFWCNPISGHNTLYWYLQNLGQGPELLIRYENEEAVDDSQLPKDRFSAERLKGVDSTLKIQPAELGDSAVYLCASSLVGPHYEQYFGPGTRLTVT.

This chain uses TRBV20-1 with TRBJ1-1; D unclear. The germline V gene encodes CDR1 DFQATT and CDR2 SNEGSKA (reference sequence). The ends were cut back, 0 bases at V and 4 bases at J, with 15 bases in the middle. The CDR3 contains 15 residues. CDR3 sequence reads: CSARDDNFFGTEAFF. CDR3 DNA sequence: TGCAGTGCTAGAGACGACAACTTTTTCGGCACTGAAGCTTTCTTT.

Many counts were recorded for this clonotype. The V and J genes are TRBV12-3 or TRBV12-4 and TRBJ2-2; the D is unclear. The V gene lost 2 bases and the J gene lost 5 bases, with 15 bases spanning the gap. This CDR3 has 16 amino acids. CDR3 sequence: CASSLFGPSGTGELFF. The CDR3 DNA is TGTGCCAGCAGTTTATTTGGCCCCTCGGGTACCGGGGAGCTGTTTTTT.

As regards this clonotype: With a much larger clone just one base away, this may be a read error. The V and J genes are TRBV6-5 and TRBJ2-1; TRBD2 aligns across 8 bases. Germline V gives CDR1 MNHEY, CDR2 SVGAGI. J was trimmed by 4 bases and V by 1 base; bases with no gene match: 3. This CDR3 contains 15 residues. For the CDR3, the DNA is TGTGCCAGCAGTTACTGGGCTAGCGGGTACAATGAGCAGTTCTTC. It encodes CASSYWASGYNEQFF.

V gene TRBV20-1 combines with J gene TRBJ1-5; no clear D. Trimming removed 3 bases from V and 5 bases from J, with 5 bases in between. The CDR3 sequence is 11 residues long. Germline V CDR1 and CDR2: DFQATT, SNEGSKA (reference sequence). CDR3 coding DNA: TGCAGTGCTAGGCCCCATCAGCCCCAGCATTTT. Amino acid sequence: CSARPHQPQHF.

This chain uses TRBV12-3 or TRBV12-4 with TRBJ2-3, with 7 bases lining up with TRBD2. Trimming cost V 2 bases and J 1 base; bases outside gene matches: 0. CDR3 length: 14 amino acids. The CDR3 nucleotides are TGTGCCAGCAGTTTACGGGGGGGCACAGATACGCAGTATTTT. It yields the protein CASSLRGGTDTQYF.

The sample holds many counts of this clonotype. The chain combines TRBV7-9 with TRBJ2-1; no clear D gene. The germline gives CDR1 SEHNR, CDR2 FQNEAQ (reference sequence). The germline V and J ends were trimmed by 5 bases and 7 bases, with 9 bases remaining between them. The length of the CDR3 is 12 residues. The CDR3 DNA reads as TGTGCCAGCAGCCCCGACCGTAATGAGCAGTTCTTC. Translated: CASSPDRNEQFF.

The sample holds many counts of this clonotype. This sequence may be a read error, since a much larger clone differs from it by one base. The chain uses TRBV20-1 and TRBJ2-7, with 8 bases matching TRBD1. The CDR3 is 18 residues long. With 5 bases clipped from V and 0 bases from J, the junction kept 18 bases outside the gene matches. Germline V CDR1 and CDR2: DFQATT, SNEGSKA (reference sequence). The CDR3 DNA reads TGCAGTGCTCCATCAGTCCCGGGACAGGCTCAAATCTCCTACGAGCAGTACTTC. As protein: CSAPSVPGQAQISYEQYF.

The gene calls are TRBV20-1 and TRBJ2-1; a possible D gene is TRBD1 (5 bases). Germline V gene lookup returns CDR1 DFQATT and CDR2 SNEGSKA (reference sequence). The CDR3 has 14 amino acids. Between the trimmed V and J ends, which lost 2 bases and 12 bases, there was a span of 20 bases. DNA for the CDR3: TGCAGTGCTAGAAACCCCCAAGGACACAGTGGGCAGTTCTTC. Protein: CSARNPQGHSGQFF.

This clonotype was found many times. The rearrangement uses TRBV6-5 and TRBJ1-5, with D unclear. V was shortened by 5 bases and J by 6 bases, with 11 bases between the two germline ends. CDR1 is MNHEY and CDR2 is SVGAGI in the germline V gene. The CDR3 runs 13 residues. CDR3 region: CASSPGNGQPQHF. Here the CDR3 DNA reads TGTGCCAGCAGTCCGGGGAACGGTCAGCCCCAGCATTTT.

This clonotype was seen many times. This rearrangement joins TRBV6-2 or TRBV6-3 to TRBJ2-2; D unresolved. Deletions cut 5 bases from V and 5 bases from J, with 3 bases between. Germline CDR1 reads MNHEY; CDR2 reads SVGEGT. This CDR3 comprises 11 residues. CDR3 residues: CASSTTGELFF. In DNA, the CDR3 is TGTGCCAGCAGTACTACCGGGGAGCTGTTTTTT.